This T cell receptor beta chain was sequenced in a study of OX40 agonist ivuxolimab in advanced cancers. Overall study context: A diagnosis of hepatocellular carcinoma, melanoma, renal cell or head and neck cancer was present in dose-escalation patients.

Here immunoSEQ multiplex PCR was the method, and the copy in TCRdb shows in-frame clones only, minus some. The data hold roughly 100,000 clones, with approximately 90% observed a single time. The TCR sequence derives from an adult with an advanced solid tumor such as melanoma, head and neck, liver or kidney cancer. This sample comprised CD4+ or CD8+ T cells sorted from blood, obtained in a trial of the OX40 agonist ivuxolimab.

This CDR3 is CASSGGTGYGYTF. For the CDR3, the DNA is TGTGCCAGTAGCGGGGGGACGGGGTATGGCTACACCTTC. J is TRBJ1-2 and V is TRBV19, with D perhaps TRBD1 (5 bases). V lost 6 bases to trimming and J lost 5 bases, with 13 bases between them. The CDR3 contains 13 residues. Germline V gene lookup returns CDR1 LNHDA and CDR2 SQIVND (reference sequence).